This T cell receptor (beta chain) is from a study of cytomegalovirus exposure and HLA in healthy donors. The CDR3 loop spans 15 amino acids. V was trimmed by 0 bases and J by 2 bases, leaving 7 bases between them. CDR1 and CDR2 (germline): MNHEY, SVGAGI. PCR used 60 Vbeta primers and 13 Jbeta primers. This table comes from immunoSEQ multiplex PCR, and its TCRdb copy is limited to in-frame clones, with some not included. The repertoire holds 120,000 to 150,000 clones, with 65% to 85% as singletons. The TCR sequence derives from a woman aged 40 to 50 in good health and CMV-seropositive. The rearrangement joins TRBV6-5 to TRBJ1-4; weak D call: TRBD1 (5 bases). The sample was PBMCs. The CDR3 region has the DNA TGTGCCAGCAGTTACTCTGGGGCGACTAATGAAAAACTGTTTTTT. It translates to CASSYSGATNEKLFF.